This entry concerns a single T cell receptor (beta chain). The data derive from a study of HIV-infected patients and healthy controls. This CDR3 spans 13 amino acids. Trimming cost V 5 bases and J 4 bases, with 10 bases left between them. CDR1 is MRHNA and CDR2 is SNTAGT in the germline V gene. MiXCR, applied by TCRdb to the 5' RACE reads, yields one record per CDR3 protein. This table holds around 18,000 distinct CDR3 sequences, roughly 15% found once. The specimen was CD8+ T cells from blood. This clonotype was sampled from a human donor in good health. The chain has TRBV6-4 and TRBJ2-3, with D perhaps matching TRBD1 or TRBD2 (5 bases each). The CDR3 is CASSPGPADTQYF. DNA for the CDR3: TGTGCCAGCAGTCCGGGACCGGCAGATACGCAGTATTTT.